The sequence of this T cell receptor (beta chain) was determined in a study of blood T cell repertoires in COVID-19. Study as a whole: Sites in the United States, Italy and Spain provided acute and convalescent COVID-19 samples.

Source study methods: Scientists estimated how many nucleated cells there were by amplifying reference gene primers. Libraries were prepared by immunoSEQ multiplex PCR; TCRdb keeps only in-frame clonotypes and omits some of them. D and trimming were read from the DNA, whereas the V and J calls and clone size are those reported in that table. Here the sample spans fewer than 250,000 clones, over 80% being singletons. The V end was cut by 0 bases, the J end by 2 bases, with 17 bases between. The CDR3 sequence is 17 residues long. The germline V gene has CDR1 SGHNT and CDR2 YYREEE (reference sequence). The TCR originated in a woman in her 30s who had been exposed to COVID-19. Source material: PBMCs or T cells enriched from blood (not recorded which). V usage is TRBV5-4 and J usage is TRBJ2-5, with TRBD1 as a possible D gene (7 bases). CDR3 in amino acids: CASSLEQGRGWQETQYF. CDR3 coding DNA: TGTGCCAGCAGCTTGGAACAGGGGCGGGGATGGCAAGAGACCCAGTACTTC.